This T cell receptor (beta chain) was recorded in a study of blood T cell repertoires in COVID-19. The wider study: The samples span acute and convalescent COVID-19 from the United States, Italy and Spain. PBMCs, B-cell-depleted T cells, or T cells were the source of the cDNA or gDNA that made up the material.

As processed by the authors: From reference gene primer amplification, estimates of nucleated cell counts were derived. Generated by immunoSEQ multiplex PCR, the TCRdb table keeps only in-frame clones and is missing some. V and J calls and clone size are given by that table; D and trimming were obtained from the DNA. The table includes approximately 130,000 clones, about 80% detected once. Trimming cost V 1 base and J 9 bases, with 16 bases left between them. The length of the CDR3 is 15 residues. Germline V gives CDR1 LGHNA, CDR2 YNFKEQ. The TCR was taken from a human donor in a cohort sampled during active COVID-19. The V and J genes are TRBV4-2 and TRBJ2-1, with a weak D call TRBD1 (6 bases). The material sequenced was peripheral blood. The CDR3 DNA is TGTGCCAGCAGCCAAGTTTCGGCAGGGGAACGTGAGCAGTTCTTC. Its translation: CASSQVSAGEREQFF.